The clone carrying this T cell receptor (beta chain) was recorded at least ten times. Researchers amplified the TCR beta CDR3 regions from RNA transcripts. With the HTBI primer set, the TCR CDR3 went through a first round of RT-PCR. A single record per CDR3 protein comes from TCRdb applying MiXCR to the multiplex PCR reads. The table includes hundreds of thousands of distinct CDR3 sequences, around a quarter detected once. The data originate from a study of T cells in Graves' hyperthyroidism and ophthalmopathy. Germline V lookup: CDR1 MNHEY, CDR2 SVGEGT. Trimming removed 5 bases from V and 2 bases from J, with 13 bases in between. The CDR3 has 14 amino acids.

The sequence came from a young woman with Graves' ophthalmopathy. Sequenced sample: blood. V is TRBV6-2 or TRBV6-3 and J is TRBJ2-7; D perhaps matches TRBD1 (6 bases). DNA for the CDR3: TGTGCCAGCAGTCCCAACCGGGACACCTACGAGCAGTACTTC. Its protein product is CASSPNRDTYEQYF.